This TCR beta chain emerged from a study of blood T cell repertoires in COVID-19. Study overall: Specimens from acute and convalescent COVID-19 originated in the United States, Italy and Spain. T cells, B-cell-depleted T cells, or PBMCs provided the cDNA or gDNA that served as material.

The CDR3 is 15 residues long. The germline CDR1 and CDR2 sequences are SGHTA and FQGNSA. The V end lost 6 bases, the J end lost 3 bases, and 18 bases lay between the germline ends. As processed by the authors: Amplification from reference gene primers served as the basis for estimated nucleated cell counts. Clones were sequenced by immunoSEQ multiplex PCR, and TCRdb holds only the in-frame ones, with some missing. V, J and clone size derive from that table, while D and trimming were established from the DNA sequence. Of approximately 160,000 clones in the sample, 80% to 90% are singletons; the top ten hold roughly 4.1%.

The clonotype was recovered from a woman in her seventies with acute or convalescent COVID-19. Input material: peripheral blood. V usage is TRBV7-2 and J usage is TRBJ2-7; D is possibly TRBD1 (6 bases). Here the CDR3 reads CASSLDRWRSYEQYF. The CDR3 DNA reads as TGTGCCAGCAGTCTTGACAGGTGGCGGAGCTACGAGCAGTACTTC.